A selection of T cell receptor beta chains follows, all from one sample in a study of shared clonotypes between healthy human individuals. Method: immunoSEQ multiplex PCR; TCRdb's copy keeps in-frame clones and lacks some. The sample includes approximately 470,000 clones, around 80% of them seen just once. Material for sequencing was PBMCs. Receptors were obtained from a woman aged 40-49 years in good health. Some clones in this sample may be carry-over from other donors' samples. CDR3s include the opening cysteine and the closing phenylalanine or tryptophan. D genes are given only for firm matches. Clone size is shown for a subset of rows, as once, few, many or a class of expanded clone.

>TRBV15|TRBJ2-1|.|.
TGTGCCACCAGCAGAGCTGTAACCTACAATGAGCAGTTCTTC
CATSRAVTYNEQFF
>TRBV7-9|TRBJ1-2|.|few
TGTGCCAGCAGCAAGGGGAGCGACTATGGCAACACCTTC
CASSKGSDYGNTF
>TRBV27|TRBJ1-1|.|many
TGTGCCAGCAGTTTAGGGCACGGATTGGTGGCTTTCTTT
CASSLGHGLVAFF
>TRBV4-1|TRBJ2-3|.|few
TGCGCCAGCAGCCAACAGAAAGGGAAAGATACAGATACGCAGTATTTT
CASSQQKGKDTDTQYF
>TRBV7-2|TRBJ2-3|TRBD2|.
TGTGCCAGCAGCTTAGGACTAGCGCGTCATACGCAGTATTTT
CASSLGLARHTQYF
>TRBV5-1|TRBJ2-5|.|.
TGCGCCAGCAGCGCCCTCACAGGGATCCAAGAGACCCAGTACTTC
CASSALTGIQETQYF
>TRBV4-1|TRBJ2-3|.|.
TGCGCCAGCAGCCAAGAGTCCCAGGGCACAGATACGCAGTATTTT
CASSQESQGTDTQYF
>TRBV18|TRBJ1-3|.|few
TGTGCCACAAGAACGGGGGCGTCTGGAAACACCATATATTTT
CATRTGASGNTIYF
>TRBV9|TRBJ2-7|TRBD2|.
TGTGCCAGCAGCTCCCCGACTAGCCCGACCTACGAGCAGTACTTC
CASSSPTSPTYEQYF
>TRBV2|TRBJ2-5|TRBD1|.
TGTGCCAGCGGGCGGACAGGGGGGAGGGAGACCCAGTACTTC
CASGRTGGRETQYF
>TRBV10-3|TRBJ1-2|.|.
TGTGCCATCAGTGACAGTAACTATGGCTACACCTTC
CAISDSNYGYTF
>TRBV4-2|TRBJ2-4|.|.
TGTGCCAGCAGCTTTGGGGGCAGGGGTACAAATATTCAGTACTTC
CASSFGGRGTNIQYF